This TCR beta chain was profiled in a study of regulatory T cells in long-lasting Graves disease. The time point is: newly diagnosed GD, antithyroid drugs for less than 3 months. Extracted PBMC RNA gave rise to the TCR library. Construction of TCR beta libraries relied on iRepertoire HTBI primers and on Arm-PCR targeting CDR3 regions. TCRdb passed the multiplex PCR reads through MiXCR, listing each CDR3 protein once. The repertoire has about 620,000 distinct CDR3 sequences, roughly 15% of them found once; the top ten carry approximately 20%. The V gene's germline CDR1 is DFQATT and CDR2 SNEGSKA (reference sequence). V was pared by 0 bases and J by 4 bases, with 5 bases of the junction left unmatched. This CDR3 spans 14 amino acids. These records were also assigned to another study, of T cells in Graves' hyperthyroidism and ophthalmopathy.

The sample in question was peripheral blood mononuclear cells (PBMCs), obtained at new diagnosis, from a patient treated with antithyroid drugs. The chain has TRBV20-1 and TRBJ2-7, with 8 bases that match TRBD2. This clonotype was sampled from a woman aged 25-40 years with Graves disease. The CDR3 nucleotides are TGCAGTGCTAGAGAACGCCTAGCGGGTTACGAGCAGTACTTC. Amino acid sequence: CSARERLAGYEQYF.